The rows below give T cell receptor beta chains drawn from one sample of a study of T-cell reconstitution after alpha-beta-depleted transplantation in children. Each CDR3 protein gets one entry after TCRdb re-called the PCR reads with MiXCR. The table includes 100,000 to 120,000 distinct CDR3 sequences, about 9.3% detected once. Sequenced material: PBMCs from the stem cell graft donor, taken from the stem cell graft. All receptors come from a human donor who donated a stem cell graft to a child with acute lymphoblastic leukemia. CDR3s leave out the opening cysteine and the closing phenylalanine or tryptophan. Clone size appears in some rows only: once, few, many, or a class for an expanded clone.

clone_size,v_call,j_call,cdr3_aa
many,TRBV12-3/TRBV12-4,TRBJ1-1,ASSNFDRGRTEAF
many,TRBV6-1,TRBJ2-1,ASSRDSNNEQF
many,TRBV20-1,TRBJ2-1,SARYLARGYNEQF
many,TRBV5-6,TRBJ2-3,ASSRLAGTDTQY
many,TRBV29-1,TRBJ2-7,SVEVADSSYEQY
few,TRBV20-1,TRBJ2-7,SARPRTGRGYEQY
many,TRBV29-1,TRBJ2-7,SVEQEGAPPYEQY
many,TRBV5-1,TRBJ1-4,ASSPRGTDVYGAEKLF
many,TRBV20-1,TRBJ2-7,GLAGKYEQY
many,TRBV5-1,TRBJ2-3,ASSSVTASTDTQY
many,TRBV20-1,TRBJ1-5,SARPGPANSNQPQH
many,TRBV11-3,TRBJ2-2,ASSSTEHGELF
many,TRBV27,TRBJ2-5,ASSYRGNQETQY
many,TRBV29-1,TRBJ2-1,SVAGVGRLAGVNEQF
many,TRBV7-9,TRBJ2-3,ASSPIGLAGETDTQY
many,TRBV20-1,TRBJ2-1,SASTLAIYNEQF
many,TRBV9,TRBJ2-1,ASSVATSGSWDEQF
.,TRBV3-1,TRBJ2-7,ASCQESERGRASYEQY
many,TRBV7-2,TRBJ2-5,ASSLDEGYQETQY
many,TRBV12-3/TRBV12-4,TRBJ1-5,ASSPGQDLHLNQPQH
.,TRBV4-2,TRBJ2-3,ASSQVSSGRTDTQY
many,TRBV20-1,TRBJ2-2,SASPDRIELF
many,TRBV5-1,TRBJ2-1,ASSGGQGANEQF
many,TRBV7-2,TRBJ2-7,ASSADRRTGQL
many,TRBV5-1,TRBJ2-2,ASSRGDTSGGTGELF
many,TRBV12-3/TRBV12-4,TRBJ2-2,ASSLIEPPAGELF
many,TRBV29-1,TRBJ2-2,STAPDGDSNTGELF
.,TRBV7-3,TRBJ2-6,ASSLLGGTGETNGLT
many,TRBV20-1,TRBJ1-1,SANEGGGDDTEAF
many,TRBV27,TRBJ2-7,ASSKNRGISYEQY
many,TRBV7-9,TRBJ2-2,ASSLRDPGPGELF
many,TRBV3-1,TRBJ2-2,ASSQRFQGVANTGELF
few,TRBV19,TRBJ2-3,ASSMRLAGGSDTQY
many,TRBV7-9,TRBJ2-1,ASRQGQGGSYNEQF
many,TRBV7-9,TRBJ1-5,ASSPGTGNSNQPQH
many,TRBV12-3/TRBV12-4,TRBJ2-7,ASSPRGTYEQY
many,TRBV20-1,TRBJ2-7,SARGIGAYEQY
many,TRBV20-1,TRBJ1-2,SARESGRNYGYT
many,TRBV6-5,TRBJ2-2,ASSYGKIDTGELF
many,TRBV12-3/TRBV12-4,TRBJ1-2,ASSLGHAKGGYT
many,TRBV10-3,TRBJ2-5,ATGTGGKETQY
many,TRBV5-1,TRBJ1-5,ASSETGVPNQPQH